Presented here are 23 T cell receptor beta chains from one specimen sequenced in a study of blood T cell repertoires in COVID-19. Sequencing was performed with immunoSEQ multiplex PCR; in TCRdb, only in-frame clones are kept and a portion is missing. This table holds some 400,000 clones, approximately 89% found once. Input material: peripheral blood. These receptors all stem from a woman under 40 with COVID-19, enrolled during active disease.

The rearrangement uses TRBV6-1 and TRBJ1-4; perhaps TRBD1 as D (6 bases). Trimming removed 6 bases from V and 7 bases from J, with 12 bases in between. The CDR3 has 13 residues. Germline loops: CDR1 MNHNS, CDR2 SASEGT. The CDR3 coding sequence is TGTGCCAGCAGGGCAGGGGCCGGTGAAAAACTGTTTTTT. As protein: CASRAGAGEKLFF.

The V gene is TRBV28, the J gene TRBJ2-7; 13 bases map to TRBD2. The CDR3 consists of 13 residues. V gave up 8 bases and J gave up 2 bases; unmatched junction bases: 0. Looked up from germline, CDR1 is MDHEN and CDR2 is SYDVKM. CDR3 loop: CASGTSGAYEQYF. In DNA form, the CDR3 reads TGTGCCAGCGGGACTAGCGGGGCCTACGAGCAGTACTTC.

The chain joins TRBV4-2 to TRBJ1-2; D is uncertain. The CDR3 contains 18 residues. Germline CDR1 and CDR2: LGHNA and YNFKEQ. Trimming removed 4 bases from V and 4 bases from J, with 25 bases in between. CDR3 loop: CASSPRLSRFGVGYGYTF. The CDR3 DNA reads as TGTGCCAGCAGCCCTCGCCTCTCCAGGTTCGGGGTTGGCTATGGCTACACCTTC.

The chain combines TRBV30 with TRBJ2-6; 7 nucleotides align to TRBD1. Germline CDR1 and CDR2: GTSNPN and SVGIG (reference sequence). The trim removed 5 bases at V and 4 bases at J, leaving 5 bases unmatched. This CDR3 contains 14 residues. The CDR3: CAWETGSGANVLTF. For the CDR3, the DNA is TGTGCCTGGGAGACAGGGTCAGGGGCCAACGTCCTGACTTTC. Together with reference TRBV30 and TRBJ2-6, the CDR3 gives the full variable domain: SQTIHQWPATLVQPVGSPLSLECTVEGTSNPNLYWYRQAAGRGLQLLFYSVGIGQISSEVPQNLSASRPQDRQFILSSKKLLLSDSGFYLCAWETGSGANVLTFGAGSRLTVL.

V and J are TRBV29-1 and TRBJ2-3, with D perhaps matching TRBD2 (6 bases). The V gene's germline CDR1 is SQVTM and CDR2 ANQGSEA. The CDR3 length is 13 residues. The ends were cut back, 4 bases at V and 4 bases at J, with 12 bases in the middle. The CDR3 protein is CSVVRDAPDTQYF. As DNA, the CDR3 is TGCAGCGTTGTGCGGGACGCGCCAGATACGCAGTATTTT.

The CDR3 DNA reads TGTGCCAGCAGTTTCGGATCAGGGGGCGATTACGAGCAGTACTTC. Its protein is CASSFGSGGDYEQYF. The V gene is TRBV27, the J gene TRBJ2-7; 8 bases align to TRBD1. The germline V gene has CDR1 MNHEY and CDR2 SMNVEV (reference sequence). The J segment lost 4 bases and the V segment lost 3 bases, leaving 8 bases of the junction unmatched. This CDR3 spans 15 amino acids.

This clone has only one observation. Here the CDR3 reads CASSLAGGWPLHF. Written as DNA, the CDR3 is TGTGCCAGCAGTTTAGCAGGGGGCTGGCCCCTCCACTTT. The V gene is TRBV12-3 or TRBV12-4, the J gene TRBJ1-6; 7 nucleotides agree with TRBD1. V shed 0 bases, J shed 13 bases, and the junction held 3 bases outside the gene matches. The CDR3 covers 13 residues.

The V call is TRBV28, the J call TRBJ2-6, with D uncertain. The CDR3 contains 15 residues. CDR1 and CDR2 (germline): MDHEN, SYDVKM. The ends were cut back, 6 bases at V and 4 bases at J, with 13 bases in the middle. The CDR3 protein is CASRELPPGANVLTF. Written as DNA, the CDR3 is TGTGCCAGCAGGGAGTTGCCTCCGGGGGCCAACGTCCTGACTTTC.

A few counts support this clone. This sequence joins TRBV4-2 and TRBJ2-7; 9 positions agree with TRBD2. The CDR3 sequence is 16 residues long. Trimming removed 8 bases from V and 2 bases from J; junction bases left unmatched: 13. Looked up from germline, CDR1 is LGHNA and CDR2 is YNFKEQ. The CDR3 nucleotides are TGTGCCAGCCGCACCGGTGGAGCGGGAGGTCCCTACGAGCAGTACTTC. Translated, it gives CASRTGGAGGPYEQYF.

The chain carries TRBV7-9 and TRBJ1-1; maybe TRBD1 (6 bases). CDR1 SEHNR and CDR2 FQNEAQ come from the germline V gene (reference sequence). The germline V and J ends were trimmed by 5 bases and 5 bases, with 12 bases remaining between them. The CDR3 extends over 13 amino acids. CDR3 DNA sequence: TGTGCCAGCAGCCCCAGGGGAGGGACTGAAGCTTTCTTT. Its translation: CASSPRGGTEAFF.

The rearrangement links TRBV10-2 to TRBJ2-2; 14 bases line up with TRBD2. Germline-derived CDR1 and CDR2 are WSHSY and SAAADI. The J segment lost 5 bases and the V segment lost 7 bases, leaving 6 bases of the junction unmatched. The CDR3 is made up of 16 amino acids. The CDR3 coding sequence is TGCGCCAGCAACCCGGGACTAGCGGGAGTAACCGGGGAGCTGTTTTTT. Translation gives CASNPGLAGVTGELFF.

The V and J genes are TRBV10-3 and TRBJ1-2, with 7 positions matching TRBD1. Germline values: CDR1 ENHRY, CDR2 SYGVKD. Unmatched junction bases numbered 17, after V lost 2 bases and J lost 5 bases. The CDR3 length is 18 residues. CDR3 nucleotide sequence: TGTGCCATCAGTGAGCCGAAAACCGGGACAGCCTATTCATATGGCTACACCTTC. Protein sequence: CAISEPKTGTAYSYGYTF.

The V call is TRBV4-1, the J call TRBJ2-7; no definite D call. This CDR3 contains 17 residues. Looked up from germline, CDR1 is MGHRA and CDR2 is YSYEKL. V was clipped by 4 bases and J by 0 bases, with 19 bases between them. The CDR3 spells CASSPRDPWAPSYEQYF. In nucleotides, the CDR3 is TGCGCCAGCAGCCCTCGCGACCCCTGGGCCCCCTCCTACGAGCAGTACTTC.

Only one count was recorded for this clone. The CDR3 bases are TGCGCCAGCAGCTTTCCCGGGACAGGGGCCTACGAGCAGTACTTC. Translation gives CASSFPGTGAYEQYF. This chain uses TRBV5-1 with TRBJ2-7; 10 positions agree with TRBD1. Germline lookup yields CDR1 SGHRS and CDR2 YFSETQ. The J segment lost 2 bases and the V segment lost 2 bases, leaving 4 bases of the junction unmatched. This CDR3 comprises 15 residues.

The V call is TRBV13, the J call TRBJ1-1; tentatively, D is TRBD1 (6 bases). The germline V gene has CDR1 PRHDT and CDR2 FYEKMQ (reference sequence). V was shortened by 3 bases and J by 6 bases, with 14 bases between the two germline ends. The CDR3 sequence is 14 residues long. CDR3 amino acids: CASSFLQGTAEAFF. CDR3 coding DNA: TGTGCCAGCAGCTTCCTACAGGGTACCGCTGAAGCTTTCTTT.

The chain couples TRBV19 to TRBJ2-5; possibly TRBD2 for D (5 bases). The CDR3 spans 17 residues. V dropped 3 bases and J dropped 0 bases, with 17 bases sitting between them. Germline V lookup: CDR1 LNHDA, CDR2 SQIVND (reference sequence). The CDR3 is CASSMFRERSNQETQYF. For the CDR3, the DNA is TGTGCCAGTAGTATGTTTCGGGAAAGGTCGAACCAAGAGACCCAGTACTTC.

With regard to this clone: At one of its ends the junction is not consistent with the germline gene, which may arise from a read error. V and J are TRBV28 and TRBJ2-1, with 10 bases fitting TRBD2. Germline assignment: CDR1 MDHEN and CDR2 SYDVKM. CDR3 length: 11 residues. The CDR3 DNA sequence: TGTGCCAGCGTAGGGGGACTAGCGATGCTCTTC. It encodes CASVGGLAMLF.

V usage is TRBV10-1 and J usage is TRBJ2-2; the D is unclear. The CDR3 totals 14 residues. Germline V gives CDR1 WNHNN, CDR2 SYGVQD (reference sequence). V was shortened by 0 bases and J by 4 bases, with 6 bases between the two germline ends. This CDR3 reads CASSESMATGELFF. For the CDR3, the DNA is TGCGCCAGCAGTGAGTCTATGGCCACCGGGGAGCTGTTTTTT.

The chain links TRBV20-1 to TRBJ2-1, with TRBD2 matching over 9 bases. The germline gives CDR1 DFQATT, CDR2 SNEGSKA (reference sequence). There are 15 residues in the CDR3. J gave up 9 bases and V 3 bases, and 12 bases lay outside the gene matches. The CDR3 nucleotides are TGCAGTGCTAGTAGTGGGGCGGGAGGGGCGGCTGAGCAGTTCTTC. It specifies CSASSGAGGAAEQFF.

The chain couples TRBV29-1 to TRBJ2-5, with 8 bases that match TRBD1. CDR3 length: 16 residues. After removal of 4 bases from V and 2 bases from J, the junction contained 12 bases not matched to a gene. Germline lookup yields CDR1 SQVTM and CDR2 ANQGSEA. The CDR3 coding sequence is TGCAGCGTTGCGCTTGGGACAGGAAGGGCACAAGAGACCCAGTACTTC. Translation: CSVALGTGRAQETQYF.

As concerns this clone: The same CDR3 is also encoded by other DNA sequences in this sample. The chain uses TRBV24-1 and TRBJ1-5; D is unclear. CDR1 is KGHDR, CDR2 SFDVKD, per germline. The ends were cut back, 2 bases at V and 4 bases at J, with 2 bases in the middle. CDR3 length equals 12 residues. The CDR3 region has the DNA TGTGCCACCAGTGATTCTAATCAGCCCCAGCATTTT. This codes for CATSDSNQPQHF.

The V call is TRBV5-5, the J call TRBJ2-3; tentative D call: TRBD1 (5 bases). This CDR3 has 13 amino acids. From germline, CDR1 is SGHKS and CDR2 YYEKEE (reference sequence). Deletions cut 1 base from V and 6 bases from J, with 9 bases between. The CDR3, as DNA: TGTGCCAGCAGCTTGAGATCAGGGGATACGCAGTATTTT. It is translated as CASSLRSGDTQYF.

J is TRBJ1-1 and V is TRBV25-1; 7 positions match TRBD1. CDR1 and CDR2 from the germline V gene are MGHDK and SYGVNS. The CDR3 loop spans 14 amino acids. Trimming removed 8 bases from V and 3 bases from J; junction bases left unmatched: 9. This chain's CDR3 is CASSSWDSYTEAFF. The DNA of the CDR3 is TGTGCCAGCTCCTCCTGGGACAGTTACACTGAAGCTTTCTTT.